The 30 T cell receptor beta chains listed next were all sequenced from one sample in a study of T-cell memory formation after mild COVID-19. TCRdb fed the 5' RACE reads into MiXCR, producing one record per CDR3 protein. This table holds around 510,000 distinct CDR3 sequences, about 20% found once. Input material: PBMCs or a T cell subset sorted from them (not recorded which). The receptors here all came from an adult woman who had mild COVID-19 (a few samples of this study predate the infection). Cell type and time point are not known.

As DNA, the CDR3 is TGTGCCACCAGTGATAGGTATTCCCAGCATTTT. This codes for CATSDRYSQHF. J is TRBJ1-5 and V is TRBV24-1; no clear D gene. The V gene lost 3 bases and the J gene lost 11 bases, with 7 bases spanning the gap. In germline, CDR1 is KGHDR, CDR2 SFDVKD. CDR3 size: 11 residues.

This clonotype occurred a few times. This chain joins TRBV11-2 and TRBJ2-1, with 10 bases aligning to TRBD2. V lost 1 base to trimming and J lost 3 bases; unmatched junction nucleotides: 6. From germline, CDR1 is SGHAT and CDR2 FQNNGV. The CDR3 covers 17 residues. In DNA form, the CDR3 reads TGTGCCAGCAGCTTAGCCCCCGGACTAGCGGTCTACAATGAGCAGTTCTTC. This codes for CASSLAPGLAVYNEQFF.

The J gene is TRBJ1-1, the V gene TRBV24-1, with TRBD1 as a possible D gene (5 bases). CDR3 length: 15 residues. The V and J ends lost 3 bases and 2 bases respectively, with 12 bases between them. The germline V gene has CDR1 KGHDR and CDR2 SFDVKD. CDR3 region: CATSDMGQGNTEAFF. For the CDR3, the DNA is TGTGCCACCAGTGATATGGGCCAGGGAAACACTGAAGCTTTCTTT.

This clonotype was detected a few times. The V call is TRBV29-1, the J call TRBJ2-7, with 7 bases lining up with TRBD1. Per germline, CDR1 SQVTM and CDR2 ANQGSEA. This CDR3 contains 11 residues. J lost 5 bases, V lost 4 bases, and 2 bases had no gene match. The CDR3 DNA reads TGCAGCGTTGGAGGGGGCCACGAGCAGTACTTC. Residues: CSVGGGHEQYF.

The chain links TRBV4-1 to TRBJ2-1; D gene ambiguous. V shed 0 bases and J shed 8 bases, with 11 bases lying between them. The CDR3 is 14 amino acids. Germline loops: CDR1 MGHRA, CDR2 YSYEKL. CDR3 sequence (DNA): TGCGCCAGCAGCCAAGATCCGATTTCCTATGAGCAGTTCTTC. Translating it yields CASSQDPISYEQFF.

The V and J genes are TRBV30 and TRBJ1-4, with TRBD1 as a possible D gene (5 bases). CDR3 size: 13 residues. The V gene lost 4 bases and the J gene lost 3 bases, with 9 bases spanning the gap. CDR1 is GTSNPN and CDR2 is SVGIG in the germline V gene (reference sequence). The CDR3 region is CAWNPGPNEKLFF. DNA for the CDR3: TGTGCCTGGAACCCAGGGCCTAATGAAAAACTGTTTTTT. Full variable domain (outside the CDR3, taken from reference TRBV30 and TRBJ1-4): SQTIHQWPATLVQPVGSPLSLECTVEGTSNPNLYWYRQAAGRGLQLLFYSVGIGQISSEVPQNLSASRPQDRQFILSSKKLLLSDSGFYLCAWNPGPNEKLFFGSGTQLSVL.

The sample holds a few counts of this clonotype. The chain combines TRBV9 with TRBJ1-2, with unresolved D. The CDR3 is 15 residues long. Germline CDR1 is SGDLS and CDR2 is YYNGEE. V was clipped by 3 bases and J by 2 bases, with 14 bases between them. In DNA, the CDR3 is TGTGCCAGCAGCGCCCTCGGTCACCAGAACTATGGCTACACCTTC. Translation gives CASSALGHQNYGYTF.

In this sample, this clonotype turned up many times. V is TRBV6-4 and J is TRBJ2-1; maybe TRBD2 (6 bases). The CDR3 spans 17 residues. Germline V gene data show CDR1 as MRHNA and CDR2 as SNTAGT. Trimming shortened V by 1 base and J by 4 bases, and 17 bases separated the two germline ends. The CDR3 DNA reads TGTGCCAGCAGTGACTATACGGGGGTGCACTTTTACAATGAGCAGTTCTTC. Residues: CASSDYTGVHFYNEQFF.

This clonotype occurred a few times. This rearrangement joins TRBV7-6 to TRBJ2-7; TRBD2 matches at 8 bases. From germline, CDR1 is SGHVS and CDR2 FNYEAQ. Trimming took 5 bases from V and 5 from J; bases not matched to a gene: 17. This CDR3 contains 17 residues. The DNA for the CDR3 is TGTGCCAGCAGCCACTGGCTAGCGGGTGGGAGTCAGAACGAGCAGTACTTC. It encodes CASSHWLAGGSQNEQYF.

V is TRBV6-1 and J is TRBJ1-1; D gene unclear. Trimming cost V 0 bases and J 4 bases, with 6 bases left between them. This CDR3 has 13 amino acids. Per the germline V gene, CDR1 is MNHNS and CDR2 is SASEGT. CDR3 sequence (DNA): TGTGCCAGCAGTGAAGCGAGGATCACTGAAGCTTTCTTT. It specifies CASSEARITEAFF.

This clonotype was observed a few times. The chain recombines TRBV5-5 with TRBJ2-1, with 7 positions matching TRBD2. The V and J ends lost 5 bases and 6 bases, in that order; junction bases with no gene match: 5. Germline CDR1 is SGHKS and CDR2 is YYEKEE (reference sequence). The CDR3 runs to 13 residues. CDR3 in amino acids: CASREAGLNEQFF. The CDR3 region has the DNA TGTGCCAGCAGGGAAGCGGGGCTCAATGAGCAGTTCTTC.

The chain joins TRBV12-3 or TRBV12-4 to TRBJ1-3; the D is unclear. The V end lost 0 bases, the J end lost 4 bases, and 7 bases lay between the germline ends. The CDR3 loop spans 14 amino acids. The DNA for the CDR3 is TGTGCCAGCAGTTTAGCGCCCAGCGGAAACACCATATATTTT. Protein product: CASSLAPSGNTIYF.

The chain is built from TRBV4-3 and TRBJ2-7; D might be TRBD2 (5 bases). V was pared by 0 bases and J by 2 bases, with 14 bases between. This CDR3 region has 16 residues. Per germline, CDR1 LGHNA and CDR2 YSLEER. CDR3 residues: CASSQDIERSPYEQYF. The CDR3 DNA reads as TGCGCCAGCAGCCAAGATATTGAGCGGTCCCCCTACGAGCAGTACTTC.

J is TRBJ2-1 and V is TRBV20-1, with D perhaps matching TRBD2 (7 bases). Germline lookup yields CDR1 DFQATT and CDR2 SNEGSKA (reference sequence). The length of the CDR3 is 12 residues. Trimming took off 5 bases at V and 10 bases at J, with 15 bases between the two ends. In DNA form, the CDR3 reads TGCAGTGCTGGGAGGGGGGATTGGGAGCAGTTCTTC. It translates to CSAGRGDWEQFF.

V and J are TRBV7-3 and TRBJ1-2, with D tentatively TRBD1 (5 bases). CDR3 length: 13 residues. Trimming removed 5 bases at V and 4 bases at J, with 11 bases between. Germline CDR1 and CDR2: SGHTA and FQGTGA. The CDR3, as DNA: TGTGCCAGCAGCAAAGGAGGGGCCTATGGCTACACCTTC. Amino acid sequence: CASSKGGAYGYTF.

The table lists this clonotype with many counts. The J gene is TRBJ2-1, the V gene TRBV24-1; 10 nucleotides line up with TRBD2. The CDR3 consists of 14 residues. V trimming: 6 bases; J trimming: 7 bases; junction bases outside the gene matches: 5. The germline CDR1 and CDR2 sequences are KGHDR and SFDVKD. Here the CDR3 reads CATSLAGGENEQFF. DNA of the CDR3: TGTGCCACCAGTTTAGCGGGGGGTGAGAATGAGCAGTTCTTC.

The chain is built from TRBV29-1 and TRBJ1-2; weak D call: TRBD1 (6 bases). The CDR3 length is 18 residues. CDR1 and CDR2 from the germline V gene are SQVTM and ANQGSEA. V lost 3 bases, J lost 4 bases, and 27 bases lay in between. The CDR3 sequence is CSVDVVGGGSVLGYGYTF. The CDR3 nucleotides read TGCAGCGTTGACGTTGTCGGGGGCGGTTCCGTTTTAGGCTATGGCTACACCTTC.

The chain uses TRBV18 and TRBJ2-1, with D possibly matching TRBD1 (5 bases). V gave up 3 bases and J gave up 7 bases, with 16 bases separating them. The CDR3 contains 15 residues. Looked up from germline, CDR1 is KGHSH and CDR2 is LQKENI. The CDR3 DNA reads TGTGCCAGCTCACCCACGCCAGGGAATTTGAATGAGCAGTTCTTC. Translated, it gives CASSPTPGNLNEQFF.

The chain joins TRBV20-1 to TRBJ2-1, with 9 bases fitting TRBD2. The junction had 10 bases not matched to a gene; V was cut back by 3 bases and J by 4 bases. The CDR3 consists of 16 residues. Looked up from germline, CDR1 is DFQATT and CDR2 is SNEGSKA (reference sequence). The CDR3 sequence is CSASSVSGGWYNEQFF. The CDR3 bases are TGCAGTGCTAGTTCAGTGAGCGGGGGGTGGTACAATGAGCAGTTCTTC.

The genes are TRBV7-9 and TRBJ1-1, with 7 bases that match TRBD1. CDR3 length equals 16 residues. Losses at the gene ends were 5 bases for V and 2 bases for J; bases not matched to a gene: 11. The germline gives CDR1 SEHNR, CDR2 FQNEAQ (reference sequence). The CDR3 here is CASSHRGLKANTEAFF. The CDR3 nucleotides read TGTGCCAGCAGCCACAGGGGCCTAAAAGCCAACACTGAAGCTTTCTTT.

The V and J genes are TRBV6-1 and TRBJ2-5; perhaps D is TRBD1 or TRBD2 (5 bases each). From germline, CDR1 is MNHNS and CDR2 SASEGT. V was cut by 3 bases and J by 1 base, with 24 bases left in between. The CDR3 is 19 residues long. CDR3: CASSDILGRGRGAQETQYF. The CDR3 bases are TGTGCCAGCAGTGATATATTGGGGCGTGGACGGGGAGCCCAAGAGACCCAGTACTTC.

This clonotype was detected ten times or more. The rearrangement uses TRBV12-3 or TRBV12-4 and TRBJ2-7; possible D gene TRBD2, 7 bases. The CDR3 is 15 residues long. V dropped 7 bases and J dropped 0 bases, with 16 bases sitting between them. The CDR3 reads CASKGGGHPSYEQYF. DNA for the CDR3: TGTGCCAGCAAGGGGGGGGGACACCCCTCCTACGAGCAGTACTTC.

There are a few counts of this clonotype. The rearrangement links TRBV6-6 to TRBJ1-2, with D hard to call. Trimming left V 0 bases short and J 2 bases short, with 22 bases between. Germline lookup yields CDR1 MNHNY and CDR2 SVGAGI (reference sequence). This CDR3 has 19 amino acids. Here the CDR3 reads CASSYSIGGSALENYGYTF. CDR3 nucleotides: TGTGCCAGCAGTTACTCGATTGGTGGATCCGCCCTAGAGAACTATGGCTACACCTTC.

This clonotype was observed a few times. V is TRBV12-3 or TRBV12-4 and J is TRBJ2-2, with D uncertain. The CDR3 has 13 residues. The V and J ends lost 5 bases and 6 bases respectively, with 10 bases between them. Here the CDR3 reads CASSIRSPGELFF. The DNA for the CDR3 is TGTGCCAGCAGTATACGGTCCCCCGGGGAGCTGTTTTTT.

The V call is TRBV20-1, the J call TRBJ1-1, with a possible D match to TRBD1 (6 bases). The V and J ends lost 1 base and 1 base respectively, with 13 bases between them. The CDR3 consists of 15 residues. Per germline, CDR1 DFQATT and CDR2 SNEGSKA (reference sequence). CDR3 nucleotide sequence: TGCAGTGCTAGAGTGCGGACAGAAGAGAACACTGAAGCTTTCTTT. This codes for CSARVRTEENTEAFF.

There are a few counts of this clonotype. The rearrangement links TRBV5-4 to TRBJ1-1; a weak D match, TRBD1 (5 bases). The CDR3 runs to 17 residues. From germline, CDR1 is SGHNT and CDR2 YYREEE (reference sequence). V lost 3 bases and J lost 4, with 22 bases in between. The CDR3: CASSYPPGPQVSTEAFF. The CDR3 nucleotides read TGTGCCAGCAGCTACCCCCCGGGGCCCCAGGTGAGCACTGAAGCTTTCTTT.

The gene calls are TRBV7-9 and TRBJ1-5; D perhaps matches TRBD1 (5 bases). There are 14 residues in the CDR3. Trimming pared 2 bases from V and 3 bases from J, leaving 8 bases between. Germline V gene sequence: CDR1 SEHNR, CDR2 FQNEAQ (reference sequence). The CDR3 DNA reads TGTGCCAGCAGCTTAATAGGGGACAATCAGCCCCAGCATTTT. It yields the protein CASSLIGDNQPQHF.

In its sample, this clonotype was seen a few times. The chain joins TRBV12-3 or TRBV12-4 to TRBJ2-3; tentatively, D is TRBD2 (6 bases). The V end was cut by 5 bases, the J end by 5 bases, with 14 bases between. The CDR3 is 14 amino acids. CDR3 nucleotide sequence: TGTGCCAGCAGTCAGACTAGATCCAAAGATACGCAGTATTTT. It translates to CASSQTRSKDTQYF.

Only a few counts were recorded for this clonotype. V and J are TRBV5-6 and TRBJ2-3; D is perhaps TRBD1 (5 bases). Per germline, CDR1 SGHDT and CDR2 YYEEEE. The CDR3 extends over 13 amino acids. V shed 9 bases and J shed 2 bases, with 13 bases lying between them. This CDR3 reads CATWTYSTDTQYF. In nucleotides, the CDR3 is TGTGCCACCTGGACATACTCCACAGATACGCAGTATTTT.

This sequence joins TRBV6-5 and TRBJ2-2; TRBD1 aligns across 7 bases. The CDR3 length is 13 residues. CDR1 MNHEY and CDR2 SVGAGI come from the germline V gene. Trimming at V came to 8 bases and at J to 7 bases, leaving 7 bases not matched to a gene. In DNA, the CDR3 is TGTGCCAGCTCCGACGACAGGGACGGGGAGCTGTTTTTT. Protein product: CASSDDRDGELFF.